This T cell receptor beta chain originates from a study of blood T cell repertoires in COVID-19. Study background: The United States, Italy and Spain were the sources of the acute and convalescent COVID-19 samples. T cells, B-cell-depleted T cells, or PBMCs supplied cDNA or gDNA.

Measured with immunoSEQ multiplex PCR; TCRdb has only the in-frame clones, and not every one. The table records roughly 120,000 clones, about two thirds of them present only once. CDR1 is MNHEY, CDR2 SVGEGT, per germline. This CDR3 is built from 16 residues. The ends were cut back, 0 bases at V and 9 bases at J, with 15 bases in the middle. The receptor was derived from a human donor with acute or convalescent COVID-19. The donor label of this sample is uncertain. The rearrangement joins TRBV6-2 or TRBV6-3 to TRBJ1-6; no clear D. Input material: peripheral blood. In DNA, the CDR3 is TGTGCCAGCAGTTACTCAACACTCCTACTAGGTTCACCCCTCCACTTT. Its protein product is CASSYSTLLLGSPLHF.